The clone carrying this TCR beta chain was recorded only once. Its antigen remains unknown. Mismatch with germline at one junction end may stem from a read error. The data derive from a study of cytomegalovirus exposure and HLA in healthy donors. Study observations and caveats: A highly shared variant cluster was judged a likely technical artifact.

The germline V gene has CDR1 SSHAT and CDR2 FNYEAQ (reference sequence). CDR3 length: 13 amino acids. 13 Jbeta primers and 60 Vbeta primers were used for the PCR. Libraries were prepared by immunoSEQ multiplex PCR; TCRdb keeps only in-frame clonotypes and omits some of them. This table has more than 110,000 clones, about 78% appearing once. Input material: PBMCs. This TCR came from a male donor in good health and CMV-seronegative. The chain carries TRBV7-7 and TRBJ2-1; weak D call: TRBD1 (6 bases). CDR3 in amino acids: CASSANRDNEQFF. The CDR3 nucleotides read TGTGCTAGCAGCGCTAACAGGGACAATGAGCAGTTCTTC.